This TCR beta chain was profiled in a study of T-cell memory formation after mild COVID-19. General study results and limits: Certain responding clones were present in pre-infection memory, suggesting participation of cross-reactive memory.

TCRdb ran MiXCR on the 5' RACE reads and lists one entry per CDR3 protein. Among about 130,000 distinct CDR3 sequences, approximately 5.9% were seen once, and the ten largest hold approximately 2.3%. On this clonotype: Antigen specificity is unknown.

The CDR3 is 15 amino acids. V lost 7 bases and J lost 2; bases outside the gene matches: 7. The TCR comes from an adult woman who had mild COVID-19 (a few samples of this study predate the infection). Cell type and time point are not known. J is TRBJ2-3 and V is TRBV12-3 or TRBV12-4; 9 bases agree with TRBD2. Source material: PBMCs or a T cell subset sorted from them (not recorded which). The CDR3 loop reads CASTQRGDLTDTQYF. In DNA form, the CDR3 reads TGTGCCAGCACACAGCGGGGGGACCTCACAGATACGCAGTATTTT.